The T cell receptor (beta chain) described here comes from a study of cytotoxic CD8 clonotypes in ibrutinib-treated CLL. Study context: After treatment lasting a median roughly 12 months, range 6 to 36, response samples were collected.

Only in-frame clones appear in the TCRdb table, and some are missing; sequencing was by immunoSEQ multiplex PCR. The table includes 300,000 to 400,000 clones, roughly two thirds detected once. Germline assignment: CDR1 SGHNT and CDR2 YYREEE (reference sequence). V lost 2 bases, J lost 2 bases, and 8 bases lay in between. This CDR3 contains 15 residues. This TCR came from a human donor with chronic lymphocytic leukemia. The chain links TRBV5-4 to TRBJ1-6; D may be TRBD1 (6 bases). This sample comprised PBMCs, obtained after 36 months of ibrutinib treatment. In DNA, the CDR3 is TGTGCCAGCAGCTTTCGGGGGCCCTATAATTCACCCCTCCACTTT. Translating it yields CASSFRGPYNSPLHF. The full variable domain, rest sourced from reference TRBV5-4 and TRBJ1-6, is ETGVTQSPTHLIKTRGQQVTLRCSSQSGHNTVSWYQQALGQGPQFIFQYYREEENGRGNFPPRFSGLQFPNYSSELNVNALELDDSALYLCASSFRGPYNSPLHFGNGTRLTVT.